This TCR beta chain is drawn from a study of blood T cells in healthy people across ages. Overall study: The template switching approach captured approximately one barcoded beta molecule for every two T cells.

Primed by a sample-barcoded 5' primer and a J-beta primer mix, a second PCR proceeded for 7 to 11 cycles. TCRdb itself ran the 5' RACE reads through MiXCR, one entry per CDR3 protein. Among 1.5 million to 2 million distinct CDR3 sequences listed, around 42% were seen once. Peripheral blood was drawn, approximately 9.4 milliliters per donor. This sequence originates from a human donor in good health. The sample consisted of blood.

CDR3 DNA: TGTGCCACCAGCCCAAGACAGACCTATCAGCCCCAGCATTTT. This translates into CATSPRQTYQPQHF. The chain combines TRBV15 with TRBJ1-5, with a possible D match to TRBD1 (5 bases). Trimming stripped 5 bases from V and 5 bases from J, with 13 bases between. The CDR3 length is 14 residues. Germline V lookup: CDR1 LNHNV, CDR2 YYDKDF (reference sequence).